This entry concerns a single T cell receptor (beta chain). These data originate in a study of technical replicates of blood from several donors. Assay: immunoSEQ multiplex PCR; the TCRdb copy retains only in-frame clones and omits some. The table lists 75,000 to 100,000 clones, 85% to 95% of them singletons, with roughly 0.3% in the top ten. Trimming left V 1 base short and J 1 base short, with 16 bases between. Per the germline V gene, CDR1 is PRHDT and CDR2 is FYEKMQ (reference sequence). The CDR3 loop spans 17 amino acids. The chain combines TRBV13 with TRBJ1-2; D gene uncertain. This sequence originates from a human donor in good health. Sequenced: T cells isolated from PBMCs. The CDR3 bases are TGTGCCAGCAGCTTAGATTTTGGAGGGTATCTTAACTATGGCTACACCTTC. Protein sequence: CASSLDFGGYLNYGYTF.